The text below deals with one T cell receptor beta chain. Here immunoSEQ multiplex PCR was the method, and the copy in TCRdb shows in-frame clones only, minus some. The sample holds 100,000 or so clones; 75% to 90% are singletons and the top ten take approximately 8.4%. The data belong to a study of control samples from healthy donors and cancer patients. The CDR3 runs 14 residues. The V gene lost 0 bases and the J gene lost 8 bases, with 12 bases spanning the gap. Germline values: CDR1 SGHRS, CDR2 YFSETQ. The rearrangement joins TRBV5-1 to TRBJ1-3; possibly TRBD1 for D (5 bases). Sequencing was done on a sample of blood. The TCR sequence derives from a man aged 25 to 40 in good health. The CDR3 spells CASSLGAPGDTIYF. In DNA form, the CDR3 reads TGCGCCAGCAGCTTGGGGGCACCGGGGGACACCATATATTTT.